Listed here are 9 T cell receptor beta chains from one sample, sequenced in a study of blood T cell repertoires in COVID-19. Sequencing was performed with immunoSEQ multiplex PCR; in TCRdb, only in-frame clones are kept and a portion is missing. The sample has some 340,000 clones; 90% are singletons. The sample comprised PBMCs or T cells enriched from blood (not recorded which). These receptors were obtained from a woman aged 30 to 39 who had been exposed to COVID-19.

The V call is TRBV11-1, the J call TRBJ2-5; maybe TRBD2 (6 bases). Germline V gene sequence: CDR1 SGHAT, CDR2 FQDESV (reference sequence). V lost 0 bases, J lost 1 base, and 12 bases lay in between. The length of the CDR3 is 16 residues. The CDR3 here is CASSLASGRSQETQYF. The CDR3 DNA reads TGTGCCAGCAGCTTAGCGTCCGGGAGAAGCCAAGAGACCCAGTACTTC.

The rearrangement joins TRBV21-1 to TRBJ2-3; the table's D call TRBD1 went unverified against the DNA. TRBV21-1 is given as a pseudogene. This CDR3 has 16 amino acids. The CDR3 nucleotides read TGTGCCAGCAGCAAGAGGGAAGGGACAGACACAGATACGCAGTATTTT. Translating gives CASSKREGTDTDTQYF.

This chain links TRBV4-1 with TRBJ1-5; D is undetermined. The CDR3 is 20 residues long. The germline gives CDR1 MGHRA, CDR2 YSYEKL. The V gene lost 0 bases and the J gene lost 0 bases, with 21 bases spanning the gap. CDR3 nucleotide sequence: TGCGCCAGCAGCCAAGATCCCGTAGCGAACCGTTATTATAGCAATCAGCCCCAGCATTTT. Translation gives CASSQDPVANRYYSNQPQHF.

The rearrangement joins TRBV12-3 or TRBV12-4 to TRBJ1-2; weak D call: TRBD1 (6 bases). The CDR3 is 13 residues long. Trimming stripped 2 bases from V and 4 bases from J, with 8 bases between. The CDR3 bases are TGTGCCAGCAGTTTACACAGGGCCTATGGCTACACCTTC. Translation gives CASSLHRAYGYTF.

The rearrangement uses TRBV11-2 and TRBJ2-3; D unresolved. Germline CDR1 and CDR2: SGHAT and FQNNGV. Trimming removed 2 bases at V and 5 bases at J, with 17 bases between. The CDR3 spans 16 residues. The CDR3 coding sequence is TGTGCCAGCAGCTTAACACAGTCCAGCCGTCGAGATACGCAGTATTTT. Its translation is CASSLTQSSRRDTQYF.

V usage is TRBV11-2 and J usage is TRBJ1-2, with no clear D. The CDR3 extends over 16 amino acids. Germline CDR1 reads SGHAT; CDR2 reads FQNNGV. The V end was cut by 5 bases, the J end by 4 bases, with 20 bases between. The CDR3 sequence: CASSPNIQSKGYGYTF. In DNA form, the CDR3 reads TGTGCCAGCAGCCCTAACATACAGAGTAAAGGCTATGGCTACACCTTC.

This clone was seen only once. The chain uses TRBV10-3 and TRBJ1-3; D possibly corresponds to TRBD1 (5 bases). CDR1 is ENHRY, CDR2 SYGVKD, per germline. The length of the CDR3 is 16 residues. Trimming shortened V by 4 bases and J by 0 bases, and 13 bases separated the two germline ends. CDR3 sequence reads: CAISGDSFSSGNTIYF. For the CDR3, the DNA is TGTGCCATCAGTGGCGACAGTTTCTCCTCTGGAAACACCATATATTTT.

J is TRBJ1-2 and V is TRBV6-1; D is possibly TRBD1 (5 bases). In germline, CDR1 is MNHNS, CDR2 SASEGT. The ends were cut back, 3 bases at V and 4 bases at J, with 15 bases in the middle. The CDR3 totals 15 residues. CDR3 nucleotides: TGTGCCAGCAGTGAGAGACAGAAACTAATCTATGGCTACACCTTC. This sequence encodes CASSERQKLIYGYTF.

Remarks on this clone: This specimen includes other DNA sequences encoding the same CDR3. The chain joins TRBV29-1 to TRBJ1-5; D is possibly TRBD1 (6 bases). Germline values: CDR1 SQVTM, CDR2 ANQGSEA. The ends were cut back, 6 bases at V and 1 base at J, with 10 bases in the middle. This CDR3 spans 13 amino acids. The CDR3 sequence: CSVLGQSNQPQHF. CDR3 nucleotides: TGCAGCGTACTGGGACAAAGCAATCAGCCCCAGCATTTT.